The T cell receptor beta chain under discussion was sequenced for a study of T-cell memory formation after mild COVID-19. Across the study: Clusters were largely donor specific.

The germline CDR1 and CDR2 sequences are SGHRS and YFSETQ. This CDR3 is 10 amino acids long. V was trimmed by 5 bases and J by 9 bases, leaving 6 bases between them. TCRdb reanalysed the 5' RACE reads using MiXCR and keeps one entry per CDR3 protein. The sample includes around 370,000 distinct CDR3 sequences, around 21% of them seen just once. This chain joins TRBV5-1 and TRBJ2-1; D gene ambiguous. The receptor comes from an adult woman who had mild COVID-19 (a few samples of this study predate the infection). Cell type and time point are not known. Sequencing was done on a sample of PBMCs or a T cell subset sorted from them (not recorded which). CDR3 bases: TGCGCCAGCAGGGGCGCTGAGCAGTTCTTC. It translates to CASRGAEQFF. Together with reference TRBV5-1 and TRBJ2-1, the CDR3 gives the full variable domain: KAGVTQTPRYLIKTRGQQVTLSCSPISGHRSVSWYQQTPGQGLQFLFEYFSETQRNKGNFPGRFSGRQFSNSRSEMNVSTLELGDSALYLCASRGAEQFFGPGTRLTVL.